The rows below give T cell receptor beta chains drawn from one sample of a study of cytomegalovirus exposure and HLA in healthy donors. Clones were read by immunoSEQ multiplex PCR, and TCRdb kept only the in-frame ones, dropping some. The table lists roughly 70,000 clones, approximately 80% of them singletons. The sequenced sample was PBMCs. The receptors derive from a man younger than 40 in good health and CMV-seronegative. CDR3s include the opening cysteine and the closing phenylalanine or tryptophan. A D gene is named only where the DNA matches it firmly. Size is omitted from some rows. Given values are once, few, many or a class for expanded clones.

v_call	clone_size	d_call	j_call	cdr3_aa	cdr3_nt
TRBV4-3	once	TRBD2	TRBJ2-1	CASSQDNGGAYNEQFF	TGCGCCAGCAGCCAAGATAACGGGGGGGCCTACAATGAGCAGTTCTTC
TRBV7-2	-	TRBD1	TRBJ2-7	CASSFSGTGGVEQYF	TGTGCCAGCAGCTTTTCCGGGACAGGGGGCGTCGAGCAGTACTTC
TRBV6-5	once	-	TRBJ1-2	CASSYSLNSNYGYTF	TGTGCCAGCAGTTACTCGCTCAACAGCAACTATGGCTACACCTTC
TRBV23-1	-	-	TRBJ1-4	CASSQSFRGGFEKLFF	TGCGCCAGCAGTCAATCTTTCAGGGGAGGGTTTGAAAAACTGTTTTTT
TRBV19	-	-	TRBJ2-7	CATPLGGTAVSYEQYF	TGTGCCACCCCACTAGGCGGGACAGCTGTGTCCTACGAGCAGTACTTC
TRBV4-1	-	-	TRBJ1-2	CASSQEGRGYTF	TGCGCCAGCAGCCAAGAAGGGAGAGGCTACACCTTC
TRBV30	-	TRBD1	TRBJ1-4	CAWSGGQANEKLFF	TGTGCCTGGAGTGGTGGACAGGCTAATGAAAAACTGTTTTTT
TRBV27	-	-	TRBJ2-2	CASSLSRGALFSTGELFF	TGTGCCAGCAGTTTATCCCGGGGGGCCTTGTTCTCCACCGGGGAGCTGTTTTTT
TRBV7-9	-	-	TRBJ1-3	CASSGGQKGNTIYF	TGTGCCAGCAGTGGCGGGCAGAAAGGAAACACCATATATTTT
TRBV30	once	-	TRBJ1-1	CAWSVQGYTEAFF	TGTGCCTGGAGTGTACAGGGATACACTGAAGCTTTCTTT
TRBV2	-	-	TRBJ2-1	CASNTLFGKFFGNEQFF	TGTGCCAGCAATACCCTGTTTGGTAAATTCTTCGGGAATGAGCAGTTCTTC
TRBV20-1	many	-	TRBJ1-2	CSAAVNYGYTF	TGCAGTGCTGCAGTTAACTATGGCTACACCTTC
TRBV9	-	-	TRBJ2-1	CASSVAWGRDSYNEQFF	TGTGCCAGCAGCGTTGCATGGGGGCGCGACTCCTACAATGAGCAGTTCTTC
TRBV11-3	-	-	TRBJ2-2	CASSLDGSANTGELFF	TGTGCCAGCAGCTTAGACGGTAGCGCGAACACCGGGGAGCTGTTTTTT
TRBV5-5	-	TRBD2	TRBJ2-3	CASSLVGTSYRTDTQYF	TGTGCCAGCAGCTTAGTCGGGACTAGTTATCGAACAGATACGCAGTATTTT
TRBV9	-	-	TRBJ2-2	CASSVDASRTGELFF	TGTGCCAGCAGCGTAGATGCTAGCAGGACCGGGGAGCTGTTTTTT